The 11 T cell receptor beta chains given below trace back to one sample, sequenced in a study of OX40 agonist ivuxolimab in advanced cancers. Method: immunoSEQ multiplex PCR; TCRdb's copy keeps in-frame clones and lacks some. The sample lists around 35,000 clones, about 85% seen once, with 2.4% in the top ten. The specimen comprised CD4+ or CD8+ T cells sorted from blood, sampled in a trial of the OX40 agonist ivuxolimab. These receptors were collected from an adult with an advanced solid tumor such as melanoma, head and neck, liver or kidney cancer.

The chain carries TRBV10-1 and TRBJ2-3; the D is unclear. The V end lost 3 bases, the J end lost 0 bases, and 7 bases lay between the germline ends. Germline V gene sequence: CDR1 WNHNN, CDR2 SYGVQD (reference sequence). This CDR3 contains 14 residues. The CDR3 DNA is TGCGCCAGCAGTGATATTCCCAGCACAGATACGCAGTATTTT. Translating gives CASSDIPSTDTQYF.

The J gene is TRBJ2-7, the V gene TRBV2; D perhaps matches TRBD1 (6 bases). The CDR3 sequence is 11 residues long. Trimming shortened V by 6 bases and J by 3 bases, and 6 bases separated the two germline ends. The germline gives CDR1 SNHLY, CDR2 FYNNEI. CDR3 bases: TGTGCCAGCAGCAGGGGCTACGAGCAGTACTTC. Translation: CASSRGYEQYF.

V gene TRBV7-9 combines with J gene TRBJ2-1, with a tentative D call TRBD2 (5 bases). The CDR3 has 12 amino acids. V shed 1 base and J shed 12 bases, with 10 bases lying between them. CDR1 and CDR2 from the germline V gene are SEHNR and FQNEAQ (reference sequence). CDR3 sequence (DNA): TGTGCCAGCAGCTTAGGTGAGGGAGTGCAGTTCTTC. This translates into CASSLGEGVQFF.

V usage is TRBV15 and J usage is TRBJ1-4; D ambiguous. The CDR3 spans 12 residues. V gave up 0 bases and J gave up 8 bases, with 4 bases separating them. Germline-derived CDR1 and CDR2 are LNHNV and YYDKDF (reference sequence). The CDR3 is CATSRDREKLFF. The CDR3 DNA reads TGTGCCACCAGCAGAGATCGAGAAAAACTGTTTTTT.

The chain joins TRBV7-3 to TRBJ2-2; the D is unclear. The CDR3 extends over 14 amino acids. Germline V gives CDR1 SGHTA, CDR2 FQGTGA. The ends were cut back, 2 bases at V and 5 bases at J, with 9 bases in the middle. The CDR3 coding sequence is TGTGCCAGCAGCTTAGCGCTCCAGACCGGGGAGCTGTTTTTT. Translated, it gives CASSLALQTGELFF.

The J gene is TRBJ1-2, the V gene TRBV30; 7 nucleotides match TRBD1. The ends lost 6 bases at V and 5 bases at J; junction bases unmatched: 6. CDR3 length: 12 amino acids. CDR1 and CDR2 (germline): GTSNPN, SVGIG (reference sequence). Here the CDR3 reads CACNRGPYGYTF. DNA of the CDR3: TGTGCCTGTAACAGGGGTCCGTATGGCTACACCTTC.

The J gene is TRBJ2-5, the V gene TRBV5-1, with D possibly TRBD2 on 6 matching bases. This CDR3 is built from 15 residues. Trimming took 0 bases from V and 1 from J, leaving 10 bases between them. Germline V gives CDR1 SGHRS, CDR2 YFSETQ. The CDR3 DNA follows: TGCGCCAGCAGCTTGGACGGGGAGGCCCAAGAGACCCAGTACTTC. It encodes CASSLDGEAQETQYF.

The rearrangement joins TRBV10-3 to TRBJ2-2, with D possibly being TRBD1 (6 bases). The CDR3 has 15 amino acids. CDR1 ENHRY and CDR2 SYGVKD come from the germline V gene. Deletions cut 4 bases from V and 2 bases from J, with 11 bases between. CDR3 residues: CAISGQAVNTGELFF. CDR3 in DNA: TGTGCCATCAGTGGACAGGCCGTCAACACCGGGGAGCTGTTTTTT.

The chain links TRBV27 to TRBJ1-2, with D unclear. The V gene's germline CDR1 is MNHEY and CDR2 SMNVEV (reference sequence). Deletions cut 2 bases from V and 3 bases from J, with 13 bases between. The CDR3 covers 15 residues. CDR3 nucleotide sequence: TGTGCCAGCAGTTTAAGTGAGAGTAGGGACTATGGCTACACCTTC. Protein sequence: CASSLSESRDYGYTF.

Within the sample, this clone is medium-sized (0.01 to 0.1%). The chain links TRBV2 to TRBJ1-6; 7 bases match TRBD1. Germline CDR1 is SNHLY and CDR2 is FYNNEI. Losses at the gene ends were 6 bases for V and 10 bases for J; bases not matched to a gene: 9. This CDR3 is 14 amino acids long. The CDR3, as DNA: TGTGCCAGCAGGGAAACAGGGGTTGGGTCACCCCTCCACTTT. As protein: CASRETGVGSPLHF.

The chain is built from TRBV19 and TRBJ2-3; D remains unclear. V was trimmed by 8 bases and J by 0 bases, leaving 12 bases between them. Germline V gene sequence: CDR1 LNHDA, CDR2 SQIVND (reference sequence). The CDR3 extends over 14 amino acids. CDR3 residues: CASGVSGSTDTQYF. The CDR3 DNA reads TGTGCCAGTGGGGTCTCCGGAAGCACAGATACGCAGTATTTT.